This T cell receptor beta chain was sequenced during a study of cytomegalovirus exposure and HLA in healthy donors. 60 Vbeta and 13 Jbeta primers were used in PCR. The data were produced by immunoSEQ multiplex PCR, yet TCRdb's version contains in-frame clones alone and is incomplete. The profile shows 180,000 or so clones, 75% to 85% of them singletons. CDR3 length: 18 amino acids. Germline CDR1 reads SGHTA; CDR2 reads FQGTGA. The V segment lost 6 bases and the J segment 0 bases; nucleotides outside the gene matches: 13. Specimen: PBMCs. This sequence originates from a female donor in good health and CMV-seronegative. J is TRBJ2-3 and V is TRBV7-3; 9 nucleotides agree with TRBD2. CDR3 nucleotides: TGTGCCAGCAGTTCCCGAGGGGCTAGCGGGACGAGCACAGATACGCAGTATTTT. It translates to CASSSRGASGTSTDTQYF.